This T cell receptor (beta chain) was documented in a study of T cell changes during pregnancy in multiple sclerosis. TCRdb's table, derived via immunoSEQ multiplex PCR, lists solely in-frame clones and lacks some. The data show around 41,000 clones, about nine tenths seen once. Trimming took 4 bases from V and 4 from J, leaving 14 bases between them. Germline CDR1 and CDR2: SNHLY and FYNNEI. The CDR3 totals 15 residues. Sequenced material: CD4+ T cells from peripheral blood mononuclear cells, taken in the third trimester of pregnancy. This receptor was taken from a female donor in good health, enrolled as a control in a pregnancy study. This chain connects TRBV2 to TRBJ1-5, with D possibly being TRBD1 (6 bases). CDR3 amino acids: CASSAITGSNQPQHF. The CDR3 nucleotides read TGTGCCAGCAGTGCTATTACAGGGTCGAATCAGCCCCAGCATTTT.